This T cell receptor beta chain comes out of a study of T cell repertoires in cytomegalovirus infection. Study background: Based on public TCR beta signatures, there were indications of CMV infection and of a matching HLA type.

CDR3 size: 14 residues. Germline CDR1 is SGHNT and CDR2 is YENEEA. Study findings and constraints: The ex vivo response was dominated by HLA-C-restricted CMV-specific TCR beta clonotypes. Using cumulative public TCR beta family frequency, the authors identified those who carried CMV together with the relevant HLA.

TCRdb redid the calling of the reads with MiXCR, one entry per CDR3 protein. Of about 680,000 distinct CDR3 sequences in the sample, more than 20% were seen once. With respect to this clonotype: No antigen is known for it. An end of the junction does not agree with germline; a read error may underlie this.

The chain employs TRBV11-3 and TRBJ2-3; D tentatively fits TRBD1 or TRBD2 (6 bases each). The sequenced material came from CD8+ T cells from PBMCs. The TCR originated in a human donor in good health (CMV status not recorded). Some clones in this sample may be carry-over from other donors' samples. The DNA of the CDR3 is TGTGTCAGCAGCCCCGGGGGCAGCACAGATACGCAGTATTTT. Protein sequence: CVSSPGGSTDTQYF.